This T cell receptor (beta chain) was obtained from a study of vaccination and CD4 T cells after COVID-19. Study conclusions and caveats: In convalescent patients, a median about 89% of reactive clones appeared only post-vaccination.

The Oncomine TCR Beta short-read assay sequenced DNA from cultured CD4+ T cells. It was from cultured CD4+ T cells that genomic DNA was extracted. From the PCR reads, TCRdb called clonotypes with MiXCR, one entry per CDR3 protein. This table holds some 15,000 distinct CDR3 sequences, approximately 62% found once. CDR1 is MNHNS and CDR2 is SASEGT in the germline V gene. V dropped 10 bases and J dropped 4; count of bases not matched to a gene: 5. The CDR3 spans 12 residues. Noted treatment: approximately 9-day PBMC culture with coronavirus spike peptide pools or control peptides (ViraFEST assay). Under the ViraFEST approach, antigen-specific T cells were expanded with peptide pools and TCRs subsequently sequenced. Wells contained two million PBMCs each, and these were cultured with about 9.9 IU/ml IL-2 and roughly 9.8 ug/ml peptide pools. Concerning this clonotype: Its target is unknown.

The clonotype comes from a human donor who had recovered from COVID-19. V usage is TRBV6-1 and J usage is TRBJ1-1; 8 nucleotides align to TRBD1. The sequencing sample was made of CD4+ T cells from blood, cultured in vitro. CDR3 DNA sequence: TGTGCCACGACAGGGGTGGGCACTGAAGCTTTCTTT. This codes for CATTGVGTEAFF.